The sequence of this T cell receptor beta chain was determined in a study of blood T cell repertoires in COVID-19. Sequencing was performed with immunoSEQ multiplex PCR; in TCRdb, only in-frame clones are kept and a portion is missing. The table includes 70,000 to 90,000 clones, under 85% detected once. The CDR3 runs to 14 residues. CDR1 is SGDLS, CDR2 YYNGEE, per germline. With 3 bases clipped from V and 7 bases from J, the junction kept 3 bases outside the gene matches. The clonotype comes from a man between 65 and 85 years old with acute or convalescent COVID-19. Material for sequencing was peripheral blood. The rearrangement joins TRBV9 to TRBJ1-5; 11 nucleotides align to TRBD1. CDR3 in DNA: TGTGCCAGCAGCGGGACAGGGGGCAGCCAGCCCCAGCATTTT. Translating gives CASSGTGGSQPQHF.